This TCR beta chain was recovered during a study of T cells in Graves' hyperthyroidism and ophthalmopathy. Whole-study context: Sampling of peripheral blood happened at initial diagnosis, prior to any treatment. Study observations and caveats: Clonotypes that were expanded in thyroid above 0.001 mostly appeared in blood too.

Patients between 18 and 65 years old had hyperthyroidism, newly diagnosed and lasting under 2 months. The PBMCs had their origin in less than 13 ml of fresh peripheral blood. CDR3 length equals 15 residues. CDR1 and CDR2 from the germline V gene are MDHEN and SYDVKM. After removal of 5 bases from V and 2 bases from J, the junction contained 3 bases not matched to a gene. There were TCR beta CDR3 regions amplified from RNA transcripts. When the TCR CDR3 underwent first-round RT-PCR, the HTBI primer set was used. TCRdb re-called the multiplex PCR reads with MiXCR, one entry per CDR3 protein. The sample lists some 620,000 distinct CDR3 sequences; 15% to 20% were seen once. This clonotype showed up many times. Its antigen remains unidentified.

The receptor comes from a woman in her twenties or thirties with Graves' hyperthyroidism. V usage is TRBV28 and J usage is TRBJ2-3; 11 bases map to TRBD1. The sample taken for sequencing was blood. The CDR3 spells CASSGTGGPTDTQYF. The CDR3 DNA reads TGTGCCAGCAGTGGGACAGGGGGACCCACAGATACGCAGTATTTT.